This TCR beta chain was recovered during a study of CD4+ T cells in melanoma. The count of this clone is one. Its antigen is still unknown. Regarding the study as a whole: CD8+ T cell, macrophage and B cell function reportedly correlated with neoantigen-specific CD4+ T cells. In melanoma, neoantigen-specific CD4+ T cells reportedly differed in differentiation state.

Germline CDR1 reads SNHLY; CDR2 reads FYNNEI. V was pared by 6 bases and J by 0 bases, with 9 bases between. There are 15 residues in the CDR3. The table came from immunoSEQ multiplex PCR; TCRdb's copy has only in-frame clones and leaves some out. The repertoire includes over 15,000 clones, about four fifths of them detected once, and 5.1% sits in the top ten. The origin of this receptor is a human donor with melanoma. Sequencing was done on a sample of cells from a culture (not recorded whether cultured in vitro). This chain uses TRBV2 with TRBJ1-6, with unresolved D. The CDR3 DNA reads as TGTGCCAGCAGCGTTGTGAGCTCCTATAATTCACCCCTCCACTTT. The encoded protein is CASSVVSSYNSPLHF. The full variable domain, completed using reference TRBV2 and TRBJ1-6, is EPEVTQTPSHQVTQMGQEVILRCVPISNHLYFYWYRQILGQKVEFLVSFYNNEISEKSEIFDDQFSVERPDGSNFTLKIRSTKLEDSAMYFCASSVVSSYNSPLHFGNGTRLTVT.